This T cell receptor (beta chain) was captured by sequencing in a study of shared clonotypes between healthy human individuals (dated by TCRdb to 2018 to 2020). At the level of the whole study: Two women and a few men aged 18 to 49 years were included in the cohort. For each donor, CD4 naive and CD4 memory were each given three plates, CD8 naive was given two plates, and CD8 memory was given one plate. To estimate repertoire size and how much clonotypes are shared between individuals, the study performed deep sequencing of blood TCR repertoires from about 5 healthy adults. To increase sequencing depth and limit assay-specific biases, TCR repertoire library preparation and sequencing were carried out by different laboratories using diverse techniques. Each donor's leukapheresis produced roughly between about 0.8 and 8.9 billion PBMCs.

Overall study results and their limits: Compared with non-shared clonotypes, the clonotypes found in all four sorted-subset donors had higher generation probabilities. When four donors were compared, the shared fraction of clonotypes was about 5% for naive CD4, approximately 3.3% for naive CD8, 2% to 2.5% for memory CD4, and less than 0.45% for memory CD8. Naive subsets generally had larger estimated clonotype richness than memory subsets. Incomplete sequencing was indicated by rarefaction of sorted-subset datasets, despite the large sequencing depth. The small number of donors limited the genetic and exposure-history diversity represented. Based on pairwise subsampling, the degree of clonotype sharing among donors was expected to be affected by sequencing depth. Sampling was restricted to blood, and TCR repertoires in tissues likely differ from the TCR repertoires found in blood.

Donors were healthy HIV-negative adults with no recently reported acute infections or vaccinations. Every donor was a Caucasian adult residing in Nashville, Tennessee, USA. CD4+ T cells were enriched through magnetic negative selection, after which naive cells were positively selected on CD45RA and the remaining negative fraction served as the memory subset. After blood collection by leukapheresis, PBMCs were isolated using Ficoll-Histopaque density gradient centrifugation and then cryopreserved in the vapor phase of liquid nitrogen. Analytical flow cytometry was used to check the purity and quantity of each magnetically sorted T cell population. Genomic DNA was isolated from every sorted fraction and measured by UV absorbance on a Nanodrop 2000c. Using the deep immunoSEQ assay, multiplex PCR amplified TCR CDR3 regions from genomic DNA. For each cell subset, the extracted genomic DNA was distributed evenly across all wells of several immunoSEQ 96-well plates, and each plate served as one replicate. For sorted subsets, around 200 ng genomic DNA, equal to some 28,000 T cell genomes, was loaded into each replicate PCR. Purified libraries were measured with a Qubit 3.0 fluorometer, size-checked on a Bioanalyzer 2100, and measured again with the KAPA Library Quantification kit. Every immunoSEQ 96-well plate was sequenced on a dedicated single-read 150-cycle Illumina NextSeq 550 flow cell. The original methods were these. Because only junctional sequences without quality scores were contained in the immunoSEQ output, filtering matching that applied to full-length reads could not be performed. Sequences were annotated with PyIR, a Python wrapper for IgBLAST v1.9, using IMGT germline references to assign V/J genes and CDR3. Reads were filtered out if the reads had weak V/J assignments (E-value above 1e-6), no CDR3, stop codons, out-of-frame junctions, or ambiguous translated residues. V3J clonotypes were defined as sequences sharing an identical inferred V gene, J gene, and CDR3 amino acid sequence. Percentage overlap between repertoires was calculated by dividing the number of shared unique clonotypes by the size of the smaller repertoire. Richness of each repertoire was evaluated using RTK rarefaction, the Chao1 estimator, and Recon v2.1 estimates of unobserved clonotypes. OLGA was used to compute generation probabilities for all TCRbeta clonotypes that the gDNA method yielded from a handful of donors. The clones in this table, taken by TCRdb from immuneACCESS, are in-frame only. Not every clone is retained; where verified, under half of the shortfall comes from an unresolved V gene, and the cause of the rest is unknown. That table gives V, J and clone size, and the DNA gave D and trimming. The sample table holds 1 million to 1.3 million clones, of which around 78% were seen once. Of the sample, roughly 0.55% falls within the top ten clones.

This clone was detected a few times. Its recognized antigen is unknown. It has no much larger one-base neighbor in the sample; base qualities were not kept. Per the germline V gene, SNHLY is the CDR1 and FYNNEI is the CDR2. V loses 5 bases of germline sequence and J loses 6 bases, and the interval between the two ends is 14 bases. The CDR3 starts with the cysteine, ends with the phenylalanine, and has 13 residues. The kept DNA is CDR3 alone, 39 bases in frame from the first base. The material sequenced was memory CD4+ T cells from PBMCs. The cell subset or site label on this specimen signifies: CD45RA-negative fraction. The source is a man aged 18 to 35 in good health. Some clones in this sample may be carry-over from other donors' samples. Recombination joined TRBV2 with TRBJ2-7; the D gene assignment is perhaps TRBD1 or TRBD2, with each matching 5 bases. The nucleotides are TGTGCCAGCAGTTTCGTTGACAGCGGCGAGCAGTACTTC. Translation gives CASSFVDSGEQYF.